The clone carrying this TCR beta chain was counted a few times. Its antigen is still unknown. The sample originates from a study of T-cell reconstitution after alpha-beta-depleted transplantation in children. The TCRbeta library incorporated unique molecular identifiers. TCRdb used MiXCR to reprocess the PCR reads, holding one entry per CDR3 protein. The sample lists 500,000 or so distinct CDR3 sequences, approximately 10% occurring once. Germline CDR1 SGHVS, CDR2 FNYEAQ. V was pared by 3 bases and J by 4 bases, with 16 bases between. The CDR3 loop spans 15 amino acids. Study outcomes and limitations: After transplant, high TCRbeta diversity at day 60 in some patients arose from surviving recipient T cells and thymic progenitors. There were reportedly several hundred expanded graft clones from which alpha-beta T cells came about two months after transplant.

Sequenced material: PBMCs, mostly from graft donor cells, taken 180 days after TCRalphabeta/CD19-depleted stem cell transplant. The J gene is TRBJ2-7, the V gene TRBV7-6; possible D gene TRBD1, 6 bases. The clonotype comes from a female patient between 2 and 15 years old who had a stem cell transplant for aplastic anemia, so the T cells may come from the graft donor. Written as DNA, the CDR3 is TGTGCCAGCAGCTTTCGAATTGACAGGCCTTACGAGCAGTACTTC. It specifies CASSFRIDRPYEQYF.